This T cell receptor beta chain was retrieved from a study of blood T cell repertoires in COVID-19. Study details: Some COVID-19 samples were acute and others convalescent; all came from the United States, Italy and Spain. PBMCs, B-cell-depleted T cells, or T cells were the source of the cDNA or gDNA that made up the material.

Original methodology: Reference gene primers were amplified, and this amplification served to estimate nucleated cell counts. The method was immunoSEQ multiplex PCR; TCRdb's version includes in-frame clones alone and lacks a portion of them. The V and J calls and clone size were taken over from that table, and D and trimming were inferred from the DNA. The table has around 30,000 clones, about 80% seen once; the top ten hold roughly half. This CDR3 is 14 amino acids long. Germline loops: CDR1 SGDLS, CDR2 YYNGEE. The V gene end was trimmed by 2 bases and the J gene end by 4 bases; junction bases not matched to a gene: 4.

This sequence originates from a woman in her seventies with acute or convalescent COVID-19. Sequenced sample: peripheral blood. The chain employs TRBV9 and TRBJ1-1, with 8 bases matching TRBD1. The DNA of the CDR3 is TGTGCCAGCAGCGTGGACAGGGTGGGCACTGAAGCTTTCTTT. Translating gives CASSVDRVGTEAFF.